This passage covers 14 T cell receptor beta chains from one sample sequenced in a study of T-cell reconstitution after alpha-beta-depleted transplantation in children. It was with unique molecular identifiers that the TCRbeta library was prepared. Via MiXCR, TCRdb re-called the PCR reads, giving one row per CDR3 protein. The sample lists hundreds of thousands of distinct CDR3 sequences; around 13% were seen once. The specimen was PBMCs from the stem cell graft donor, collected from the stem cell graft. Receptor source: a human donor who donated a stem cell graft to a child with combined immunodeficiency.

The chain couples TRBV7-2 to TRBJ2-3; the match to TRBD1 covers 8 bases. The germline V gene encodes CDR1 SGHTA and CDR2 FQGNSA. The V segment lost 4 bases and the J segment 2 bases; nucleotides outside the gene matches: 2. This CDR3 has 14 amino acids. The CDR3 DNA reads TGTGCCAGCAGCTCAGGGGGCTACACAGATACGCAGTATTTT. This codes for CASSSGGYTDTQYF.

This clonotype was recorded a few times. The chain combines TRBV12-3 or TRBV12-4 with TRBJ2-1; D remains ambiguous. V was trimmed by 5 bases and J by 5 bases, leaving 13 bases between them. The CDR3 runs to 14 residues. The CDR3 coding sequence is TGTGCCAGCAGTGTGACCCATGGAGACAATGAGCAGTTCTTC. Translating gives CASSVTHGDNEQFF.

Only a few counts were recorded for this clonotype. The CDR3 DNA follows: TGTGCCAGCATCCTCAGGGGGGGTATACACGGGGAGCTGTTTTTT. Protein product: CASILRGGIHGELFF. V usage is TRBV11-2 and J usage is TRBJ2-2; D is possibly TRBD1 or TRBD2 (7 bases each). The CDR3 runs to 15 residues. Germline V CDR1 and CDR2: SGHAT, FQNNGV. V was cut by 7 bases and J by 7 bases, with 19 bases left in between.

This clonotype came up many times. V usage is TRBV12-3 or TRBV12-4 and J usage is TRBJ1-3; D unresolved. V gave up 10 bases and J gave up 4 bases, with 11 bases separating them. The CDR3 is 12 residues long. The CDR3 reads CATQPVGNTIYF. The CDR3, as DNA: TGTGCCACCCAGCCCGTGGGAAACACCATATATTTT.

The V call is TRBV6-5, the J call TRBJ1-5; no clear D. Germline CDR1 is MNHEY and CDR2 is SVGAGI. Trimming removed 2 bases from V and 5 bases from J, with 16 bases in between. This CDR3 is 16 amino acids long. The CDR3 reads CASSYPPQDPDQPQHF. The CDR3 nucleotides read TGTGCCAGCAGTTACCCCCCCCAGGACCCGGATCAGCCCCAGCATTTT.

Many counts were recorded for this clonotype. The chain links TRBV7-9 to TRBJ1-2; 7 bases fit TRBD1. This CDR3 spans 14 amino acids. From germline, CDR1 is SEHNR and CDR2 FQNEAQ (reference sequence). V lost 0 bases and J lost 3; bases outside the gene matches: 1. The CDR3 DNA sequence: TGTGCCAGCAGCTTAGCAGGGGGCGACTATGGCTACACCTTC. Protein sequence: CASSLAGGDYGYTF.

The CDR3 is CASSLVGAREAYNEQFF. CDR3 DNA: TGTGCCAGCAGCTTAGTGGGGGCGCGGGAGGCCTACAATGAGCAGTTCTTC. This chain joins TRBV7-2 and TRBJ2-1; 8 nucleotides match TRBD2. CDR3 size: 17 residues. V lost 1 base, J lost 2 bases, and 7 bases stayed unmatched. Germline V gene sequence: CDR1 SGHTA, CDR2 FQGNSA.

V usage is TRBV15 and J usage is TRBJ1-1; 7 nucleotides line up with TRBD1. CDR1 and CDR2 from the germline V gene are LNHNV and YYDKDF (reference sequence). The CDR3 runs 15 residues. Losses at the gene ends were 4 bases for V and 4 bases for J; bases not matched to a gene: 9. CDR3 DNA sequence: TGTGCCACCAGCATTCCGACAGGGCTGGCCACTGAAGCTTTCTTT. Amino acids: CATSIPTGLATEAFF.

In its sample, this clonotype was seen a few times. DNA for the CDR3: TGTGCCAGCACAAATGACTACGAGCAGTACTTC. Protein sequence: CASTNDYEQYF. The rearrangement uses TRBV6-5 and TRBJ2-7; D remains ambiguous. V lost 7 bases to trimming and J lost 3 bases, with 7 bases between them. The CDR3 is 11 residues long. The germline V gene has CDR1 MNHEY and CDR2 SVGAGI.

This clonotype turned up a few times. The chain combines TRBV2 with TRBJ2-7; no firm D call. The V gene's germline CDR1 is SNHLY and CDR2 FYNNEI. This CDR3 comprises 13 residues. V was pared by 7 bases and J by 7 bases, with 17 bases between. As DNA, the CDR3 is TGTGCCAGCACCCGCTTTCGGGTAGATGAGCAGTACTTC. Translating it yields CASTRFRVDEQYF.

The V gene is TRBV12-3 or TRBV12-4, the J gene TRBJ1-4, with a weak D call TRBD1 (6 bases). Trimming shortened V by 5 bases and J by 4 bases, and 11 bases separated the two germline ends. The CDR3 extends over 14 amino acids. CDR3 amino acids: CASSRSGDNEKLFF. The CDR3 DNA follows: TGTGCCAGCAGTCGGTCAGGGGATAATGAAAAACTGTTTTTT.

In this sample, this clonotype turned up many times. This rearrangement joins TRBV4-2 to TRBJ2-5; D is perhaps TRBD1 or TRBD2 (7 bases each). The germline V gene has CDR1 LGHNA and CDR2 YNFKEQ. The V and J ends lost 4 bases and 5 bases respectively, with 20 bases between them. The CDR3 consists of 16 residues. CDR3 bases: TGTGCCAGCAGCCTCGAACAGGGGTTCGGGAGGGAGACCCAGTACTTC. This sequence encodes CASSLEQGFGRETQYF.

The chain links TRBV7-2 to TRBJ2-1, with TRBD2 as a possible D gene (6 bases). Trimming cost V 2 bases and J 6 bases, with 17 bases left between them. This CDR3 has 16 residues. Looked up from germline, CDR1 is SGHTA and CDR2 is FQGNSA. The CDR3 spells CASSLRLGLLGNEQFF. CDR3 nucleotide sequence: TGTGCCAGCAGCTTAAGGCTGGGACTCCTTGGCAATGAGCAGTTCTTC.

This clonotype came up many times. The rearrangement joins TRBV11-2 to TRBJ2-7; D possibly corresponds to TRBD1 (6 bases). In germline, CDR1 is SGHAT, CDR2 FQNNGV. V lost 0 bases to trimming and J lost 0 bases, with 12 bases between them. CDR3 length: 16 amino acids. As DNA, the CDR3 is TGTGCCAGCAGCTTAGAACAGGGAGTATTCTCCTACGAGCAGTACTTC. As protein: CASSLEQGVFSYEQYF. Drawing the rest from reference TRBV11-2 and TRBJ2-7, the complete variable domain is EAGVAQSPRYKIIEKRQSVAFWCNPISGHATLYWYQQILGQGPKLLIQFQNNGVVDDSQLPKDRFSAERLKGVDSTLKIQPAKLEDSAVYLCASSLEQGVFSYEQYFGPGTRLTVT.